Given below is one T cell receptor (beta chain) in context. Its antigen remains unknown. Germline-derived CDR1 and CDR2 are SEHNR and FQNEAQ (reference sequence). The CDR3 is 14 residues long. Sample-barcoded 5' priming and a J-beta primer mix drove a second PCR of about 6 to 12 cycles. Sequencing recovered at least 3 million CDR3-containing paired-end reads from each sample. TCRdb redid the calling of the 5' RACE reads with MiXCR, one entry per CDR3 protein. Of under 2,000,000 distinct CDR3 sequences listed, 40% to 55% were seen once; the top ten hold about 2.1%. This sample is part of a study of blood T cells in healthy people across ages. Study conclusions and caveats: It was the long-lived donors that had more naive CD4+ cells and higher diversity than aged donors.

Per-sample PBMC isolation yielded at least 6.5 million cells. This chain joins TRBV7-9 and TRBJ2-5; 7 bases line up with TRBD1. The J call may be in error: the DNA end matches TRBJ2-7 better. The sample consisted of blood. This sequence was found in a woman between 35 and 50 years old in good health. In nucleotides, the CDR3 is TGTGCCAGCAGCCAGACAGGGTTCGACTACGAGCAGTACTTC. Translated, it gives CASSQTGFDYEQYF.